This entry describes one T cell receptor (beta chain). A much larger clone sits a single nucleotide away, making a read error possible. The time point: newly diagnosed GD, antithyroid drugs for less than 3 months. From PBMCs, RNA was extracted and then used to make the TCR library. Doctors identified Graves' disease using the American Thyroid Association guidelines. The patients included were those that came from an endocrinology department in Xi'an, China. Arm-PCR with iRepertoire HTBI primers amplified the CDR3 regions for these TCR beta libraries. From the multiplex PCR reads, TCRdb called clonotypes with MiXCR, one entry per CDR3 protein. The sample carries about 400,000 distinct CDR3 sequences, approximately 15% recorded once. This CDR3 has 14 residues. This sample was included in a study of regulatory T cells in long-lasting Graves disease. The same sample was also used in a study of T cells in Graves' hyperthyroidism and ophthalmopathy. According to that study: It was uncontrolled infection, other autoimmune disease, pregnancy or lactation that excluded patients. Stable hyperthyroidism was told apart from ophthalmopathy by a model built on 13 V-J features.

The source of this sequence is a woman aged 40 to 55 with Graves disease. Source: peripheral blood mononuclear cells (PBMCs), taken at new diagnosis, from a patient treated with antithyroid drugs. The chain has TRBV12-3 or TRBV12-4 and TRBJ1-2; 8 bases are a match to TRBD1. CDR3 region: CASSLGVTGGGHTF. The CDR3 nucleotides are TGTGCCAGCAGTCTAGGGGTTACAGGGGGTGGCCACACCTTC.